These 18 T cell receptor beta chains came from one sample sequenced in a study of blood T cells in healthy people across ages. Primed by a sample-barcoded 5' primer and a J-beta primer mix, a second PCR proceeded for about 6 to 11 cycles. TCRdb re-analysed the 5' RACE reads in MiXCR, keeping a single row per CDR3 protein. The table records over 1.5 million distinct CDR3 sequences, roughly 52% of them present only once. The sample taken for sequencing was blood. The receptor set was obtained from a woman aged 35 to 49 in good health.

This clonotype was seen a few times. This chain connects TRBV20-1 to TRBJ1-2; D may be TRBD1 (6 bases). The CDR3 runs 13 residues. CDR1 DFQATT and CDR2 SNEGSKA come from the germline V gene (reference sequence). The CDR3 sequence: CSVTGTPFYGYTF. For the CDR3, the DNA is TGCAGCGTCACCGGGACACCGTTTTATGGCTACACCTTC.

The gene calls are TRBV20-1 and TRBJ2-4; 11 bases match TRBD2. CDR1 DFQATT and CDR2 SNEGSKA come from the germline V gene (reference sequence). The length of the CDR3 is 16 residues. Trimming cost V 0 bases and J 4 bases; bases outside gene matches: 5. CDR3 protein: CSARDSTSGEKNIQYF. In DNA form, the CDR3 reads TGCAGTGCTAGAGATTCGACTAGCGGGGAGAAAAACATTCAGTACTTC.

The CDR3 region is CASSLFRQGNFKGEQYF. CDR3 bases: TGCGCCAGCAGTCTTTTCCGACAGGGGAACTTCAAGGGTGAGCAGTACTTC. The chain recombines TRBV10-1 with TRBJ2-7; 8 bases fit TRBD1. V trimming: 5 bases; J trimming: 7 bases; junction bases outside the gene matches: 19. CDR3 length equals 17 residues. The germline V gene encodes CDR1 WNHNN and CDR2 SYGVQD (reference sequence).

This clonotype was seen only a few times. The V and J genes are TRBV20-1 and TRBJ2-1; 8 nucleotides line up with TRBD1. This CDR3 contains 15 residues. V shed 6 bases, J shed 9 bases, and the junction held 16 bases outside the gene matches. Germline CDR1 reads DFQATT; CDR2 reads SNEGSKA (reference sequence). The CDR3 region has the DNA TGCAGTGCCCAGGGGGCCCGGGACATCGGGAGTGAGCAGTTCTTC. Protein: CSAQGARDIGSEQFF.

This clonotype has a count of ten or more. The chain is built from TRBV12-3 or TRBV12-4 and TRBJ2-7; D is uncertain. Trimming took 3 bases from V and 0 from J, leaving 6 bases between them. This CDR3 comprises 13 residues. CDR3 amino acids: CASSFRVSYEQYF. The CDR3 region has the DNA TGTGCCAGCAGTTTTAGGGTCTCCTACGAGCAGTACTTC.

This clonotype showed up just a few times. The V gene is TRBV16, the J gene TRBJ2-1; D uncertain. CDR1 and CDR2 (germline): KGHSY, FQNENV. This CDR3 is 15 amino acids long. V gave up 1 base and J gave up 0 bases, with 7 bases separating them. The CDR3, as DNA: TGTGCCAGCAGCCAATGGCTAAGCTCCTACAATGAGCAGTTCTTC. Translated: CASSQWLSSYNEQFF.

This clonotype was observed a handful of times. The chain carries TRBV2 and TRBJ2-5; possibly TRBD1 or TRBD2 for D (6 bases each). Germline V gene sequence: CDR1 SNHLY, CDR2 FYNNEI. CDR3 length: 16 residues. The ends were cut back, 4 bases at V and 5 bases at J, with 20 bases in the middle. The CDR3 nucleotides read TGTGCCAGCAGTGCAACTAACAGGGTAGGGGGGGAGACCCAGTACTTC. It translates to CASSATNRVGGETQYF. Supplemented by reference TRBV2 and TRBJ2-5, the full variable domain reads EPEVTQTPSHQVTQMGQEVILRCVPISNHLYFYWYRQILGQKVEFLVSFYNNEISEKSEIFDDQFSVERPDGSNFTLKIRSTKLEDSAMYFCASSATNRVGGETQYFGPGTRLLVL.

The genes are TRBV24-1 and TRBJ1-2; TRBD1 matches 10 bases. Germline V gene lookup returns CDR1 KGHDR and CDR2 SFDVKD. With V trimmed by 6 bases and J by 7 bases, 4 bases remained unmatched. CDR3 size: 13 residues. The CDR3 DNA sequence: TGTGCCACCAGTATGGGACAGGGGTCTGGCTACACCTTC. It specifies CATSMGQGSGYTF.

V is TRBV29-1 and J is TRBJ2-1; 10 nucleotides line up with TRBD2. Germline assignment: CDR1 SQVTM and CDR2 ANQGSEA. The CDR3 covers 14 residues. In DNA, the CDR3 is TGCAACGCCCATACTAGCGGGGCGTTAAATGAGCAGTTCTTC. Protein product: CNAHTSGALNEQFF.

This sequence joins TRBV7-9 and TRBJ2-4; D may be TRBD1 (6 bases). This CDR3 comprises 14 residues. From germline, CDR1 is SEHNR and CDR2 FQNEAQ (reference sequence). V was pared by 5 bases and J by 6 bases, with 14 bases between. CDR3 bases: TGTGCCAGCAGCAACCCAGGGGTTGGAAACATTCAGTACTTC. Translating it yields CASSNPGVGNIQYF.

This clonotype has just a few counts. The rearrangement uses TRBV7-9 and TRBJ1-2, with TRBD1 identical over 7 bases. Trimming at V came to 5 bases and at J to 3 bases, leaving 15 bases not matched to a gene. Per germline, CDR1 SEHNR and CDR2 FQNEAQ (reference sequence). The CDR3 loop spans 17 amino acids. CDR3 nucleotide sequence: TGTGCCAGCAGCAAACTTTATACAGGGGATCCGGACTATGGCTACACCTTC. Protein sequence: CASSKLYTGDPDYGYTF.

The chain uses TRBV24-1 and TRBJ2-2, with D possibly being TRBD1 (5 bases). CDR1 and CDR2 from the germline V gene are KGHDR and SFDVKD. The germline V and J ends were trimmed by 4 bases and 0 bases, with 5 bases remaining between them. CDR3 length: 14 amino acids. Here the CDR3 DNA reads TGTGCCACCAGTGACAGGGCGAACACCGGGGAGCTGTTTTTT. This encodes CATSDRANTGELFF.

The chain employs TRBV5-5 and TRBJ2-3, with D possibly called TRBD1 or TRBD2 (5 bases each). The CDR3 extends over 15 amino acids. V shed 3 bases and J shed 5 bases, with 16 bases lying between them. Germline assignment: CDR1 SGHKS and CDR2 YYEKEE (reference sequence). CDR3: CASSSGTLVQDTQYF. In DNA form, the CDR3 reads TGTGCCAGCAGCTCCGGGACCTTAGTTCAAGATACGCAGTATTTT. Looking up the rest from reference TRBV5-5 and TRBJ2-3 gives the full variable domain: DAGVTQSPTHLIKTRGQQVTLRCSPISGHKSVSWYQQVLGQGPQFIFQYYEKEERGRGNFPDRFSARQFPNYSSELNVNALLLGDSALYLCASSSGTLVQDTQYFGPGTRLTVL.

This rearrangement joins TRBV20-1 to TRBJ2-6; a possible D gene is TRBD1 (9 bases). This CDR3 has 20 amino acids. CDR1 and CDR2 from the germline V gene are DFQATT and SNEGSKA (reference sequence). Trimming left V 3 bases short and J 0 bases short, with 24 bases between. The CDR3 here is CSARKGLVGQGFSGANVLTF. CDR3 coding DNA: TGCAGTGCTAGGAAGGGACTAGTCGGACAGGGGTTCTCTGGGGCCAACGTCCTGACTTTC.

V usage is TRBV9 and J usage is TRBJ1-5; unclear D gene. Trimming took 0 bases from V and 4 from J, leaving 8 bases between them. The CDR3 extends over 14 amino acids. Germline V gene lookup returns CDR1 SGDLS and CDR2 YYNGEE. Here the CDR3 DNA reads TGTGCCAGCAGCGTAGCCCCCGGAAATCAGCCCCAGCATTTT. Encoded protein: CASSVAPGNQPQHF.

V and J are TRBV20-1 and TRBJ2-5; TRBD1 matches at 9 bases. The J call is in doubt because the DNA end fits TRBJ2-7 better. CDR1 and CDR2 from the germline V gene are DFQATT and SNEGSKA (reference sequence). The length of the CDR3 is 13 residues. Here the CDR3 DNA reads TGCAGTGCTAGGGGACAGGGAGGAAACGAGCAGTACTTC. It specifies CSARGQGGNEQYF.

As DNA, the CDR3 is TGCGCCAGCCGGTTTTTGGGGGGGCTCTACAATGAGCAGTTCTTC. Translation: CASRFLGGLYNEQFF. The chain employs TRBV5-1 and TRBJ2-1, with D perhaps matching TRBD2 (7 bases). V was clipped by 7 bases and J by 3 bases, with 17 bases between them. The CDR3 is 15 residues long. Germline V CDR1 and CDR2: SGHRS, YFSETQ.

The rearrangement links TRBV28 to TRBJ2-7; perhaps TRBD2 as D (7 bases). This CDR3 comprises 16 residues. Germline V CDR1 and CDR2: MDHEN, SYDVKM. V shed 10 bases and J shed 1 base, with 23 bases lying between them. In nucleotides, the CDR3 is TGTGCCATCAAGAAAGGGGGGGCAACGCGTTCCTACGAGCAGTACTTC. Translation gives CAIKKGGATRSYEQYF. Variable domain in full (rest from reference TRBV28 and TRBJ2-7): DVKVTQSSRYLVKRTGEKVFLECVQDMDHENMFWYRQDPGLGLRLIYFSYDVKMKEKGDIPEGYSVSREKKERFSLILESASTNQTSMYLCAIKKGGATRSYEQYFGPGTRLTVT.